This is a list of T cell receptor beta chains from one sample in a study of PD-1 blockade in classical Hodgkin lymphoma. Only in-frame clones appear in the TCRdb table, and some are missing; sequencing was by immunoSEQ multiplex PCR. This table holds thousands of clones, around four fifths found once. This sample comprised CD4+ T cells from blood, obtained at baseline. The source is a human donor with classical Hodgkin lymphoma. Each CDR3 is given with its conserved first and last residue. A D gene is named only where the DNA matches it firmly. Only part of the rows carry a size: once, few, many, or a class if the clone is expanded.

>TRBV6-4|TRBJ1-1|.|.
CASSDSGWTEAFF
TGTGCCAGCAGTGACTCTGGATGGACTGAAGCTTTCTTT
>TRBV5-1|TRBJ2-2|.|once
CASSFSFSRNTGELFF
TGCGCCAGCAGCTTTTCGTTTTCAAGGAACACCGGGGAGCTGTTTTTT
>TRBV5-6|TRBJ1-1|.|.
CASTPVAGEGTEAFF
TGTGCCAGCACCCCGGTCGCAGGGGAAGGCACTGAAGCTTTCTTT
>TRBV19|TRBJ1-6|.|.
CASTGQERSPLHF
TGTGCCAGTACCGGGCAGGAGAGATCACCCCTCCACTTT
>TRBV6-4|TRBJ2-1|TRBD1|few
CASSDSWTGENEQFF
TGTGCCAGCAGTGACTCGTGGACAGGGGAAAATGAGCAGTTCTTC
>TRBV29-1|TRBJ1-2|TRBD1|few
CSVPGQGASGYTF
TGCAGCGTGCCGGGACAGGGGGCGTCTGGCTACACCTTC
>TRBV12-5|TRBJ2-3|TRBD2|.
CASGARFSGRVLELTDTQYF
TGTGCTAGTGGGGCAAGATTTAGCGGGAGAGTGTTAGAACTCACAGATACGCAGTATTTT
>TRBV30|TRBJ2-7|.|.
CAWSVTGARVEQYF
TGTGCCTGGAGTGTAACGGGGGCGCGGGTCGAGCAGTACTTC
>TRBV7-2|TRBJ1-5|TRBD1|once
CASSLQGGGQNQPQHF
TGTGCCAGCAGCTTACAGGGGGGGGGCCAAAATCAGCCCCAGCATTTT
>TRBV9|TRBJ2-6|.|.
CASSFAGTGANVLTF
TGTGCCAGCAGCTTCGCGGGGACTGGGGCCAACGTCCTGACTTTC
>TRBV5-8|TRBJ2-4|TRBD1|.
CASSFYRGIAKNIQYF
TGTGCCAGCAGCTTCTACAGGGGCATAGCCAAAAACATTCAGTACTTC
>TRBV13|TRBJ1-4|.|.
CASSGGQPKLFF
TGTGCCAGCAGTGGAGGACAGCCTAAACTGTTTTTT
>TRBV5-4|TRBJ1-1|.|.
CASSLSWGNTEAFF
TGTGCCAGCAGCTTAAGTTGGGGGAACACTGAAGCTTTCTTT
>TRBV28|TRBJ1-4|.|.
CASIEGTHGKKLFF
TGTGCCAGCATCGAAGGGACTCATGGAAAAAAACTGTTTTTT
>TRBV7-9|TRBJ1-2|.|few
CASSSPLGRAARGYTF
TGTGCCAGCAGCTCCCCTTTGGGGAGGGCGGCGAGAGGCTACACCTTC
>TRBV11-3|TRBJ2-3|.|few
CASSWDGNTDTQYF
TGTGCCAGCAGCTGGGACGGGAACACAGATACGCAGTATTTT
>TRBV5-1|TRBJ2-1|TRBD2|.
CASSSRGGSSYNEQFF
TGCGCCAGCAGCTCCCGCGGGGGGAGCTCCTACAATGAGCAGTTCTTC
>TRBV25-1|TRBJ2-5|TRBD2|.
CASSAWTRPAETQYF
TGTGCCAGCAGTGCCTGGACTAGGCCGGCGGAGACCCAGTACTTC
>TRBV6-5|TRBJ1-1|.|once
CASSYHRASGAEAFF
TGTGCCAGCAGTTACCACAGGGCTTCGGGGGCTGAAGCTTTCTTT
>TRBV5-1|TRBJ1-1|.|once
CASKISGNTEAFF
TGCGCCAGCAAAATCAGCGGGAACACTGAAGCTTTCTTT
>TRBV19|TRBJ2-3|TRBD1|.
CASSSPTGGMTDTQYF
TGTGCCAGTAGTTCGCCGACAGGGGGGATGACAGATACGCAGTATTTT
>TRBV11-2|TRBJ1-1|.|.
CASSPITGPRNTEAFF
TGTGCCAGCAGCCCTATTACCGGACCGAGGAACACTGAAGCTTTCTTT
>TRBV27|TRBJ2-2|.|.
CAIVPGPGELFF
TGTGCCATCGTGCCGGGGCCCGGGGAGCTGTTTTTT
>TRBV6-1|TRBJ2-1|.|.
CAIARWGENEQFF
TGTGCCATAGCCCGGTGGGGGGAAAATGAGCAGTTCTTC
>TRBV2|TRBJ1-5|.|.
CASSDRDQPQHF
TGTGCCAGCAGTGACAGGGATCAGCCCCAGCATTTT
>TRBV27|TRBJ1-6|TRBD1|few
CASSPQTGNPNSPLHF
TGTGCCAGCAGTCCCCAGACAGGGAACCCTAATTCACCCCTCCACTTT
>TRBV7-8|TRBJ2-1|TRBD1|.
CASSWDRGYEQFF
TGTGCCAGCAGTTGGGACAGGGGATATGAGCAGTTCTTC
>TRBV6-1|TRBJ1-2|.|.
CASSEISRTPF
TGTGCCAGCAGTGAAATCTCGAGGACCCCCTTC
>TRBV18|TRBJ1-2|.|.
CASSPSLWDGYTF
TGTGCCAGCTCACCGTCACTGTGGGACGGCTACACCTTC
>TRBV28|TRBJ2-3|.|.
CASSLWDSNTDTQYF
TGTGCCAGCAGTTTATGGGACAGTAACACAGATACGCAGTATTTT
>TRBV11-2|TRBJ1-1|.|once
CASSLTGDTEAFF
TGTGCCAGCAGCTTGACGGGAGACACTGAAGCTTTCTTT
>TRBV16|TRBJ1-1|.|.
CASSQSLGVTEAFF
TGTGCCAGCAGCCAATCGTTAGGGGTAACTGAAGCTTTCTTT
>TRBV10-3|TRBJ1-1|.|.
CATTKNTEAFF
TGTGCCACCACTAAGAACACTGAAGCTTTCTTT
>TRBV27|TRBJ2-5|.|.
CASSLFPGRETQYF
TGTGCCAGCAGTTTATTTCCCGGCCGGGAGACCCAGTACTTC
>TRBV10-2|TRBJ2-7|TRBD2|.
CASSDPLRSGSHEQYF
TGCGCCAGCAGTGACCCTCTGAGAAGCGGGAGTCACGAGCAGTACTTC
>TRBV7-6|TRBJ1-3|.|.
CASNLPGRGNTIYF
TGTGCCAGCAACCTCCCGGGACGAGGAAACACCATATATTTT
>TRBV9|TRBJ2-7|TRBD2|.
CASSEGTSSFEQYF
TGTGCCAGCAGCGAGGGGACTAGTTCGTTCGAGCAGTACTTC
>TRBV4-1|TRBJ2-6|.|.
CASSQSWGDDIGANVLTF
TGCGCCAGCAGCCAATCCTGGGGGGATGACATTGGGGCCAACGTCCTGACTTTC
>TRBV6-5|TRBJ2-1|TRBD2|.
CASSSIAGRYNEQFF
TGTGCCAGCAGTTCGATAGCGGGGAGGTACAATGAGCAGTTCTTC
>TRBV4-2|TRBJ2-6|.|.
CASSQVAGSGANVLTF
TGTGCCAGCAGCCAAGTAGCTGGGTCTGGGGCCAACGTCCTGACTTTC
>TRBV19|TRBJ2-2|.|.
CASRFHNPNTGELFF
TGTGCCAGTAGGTTTCACAACCCGAACACCGGGGAGCTGTTTTTT
>TRBV11-2|TRBJ2-7|.|few
CASSPIRGGRGEQYF
TGTGCCAGCAGCCCCATTAGGGGGGGGCGCGGCGAGCAGTACTTC
>TRBV2|TRBJ2-2|.|.
CASAGYGELFF
TGTGCCAGCGCAGGGTACGGGGAGCTGTTTTTT
>TRBV5-5|TRBJ1-6|.|.
CASSLYEVGRRGALHF
TGTGCCAGCAGCTTATACGAGGTGGGACGCCGGGGGGCCCTCCACTTT
>TRBV9|TRBJ2-7|.|once
CASSVAAVSSYEQYF
TGTGCCAGCAGCGTAGCTGCGGTTAGCTCCTACGAGCAGTACTTC
>TRBV15|TRBJ2-3|TRBD2|.
CATSRMTSGKGDTQYF
TGTGCCACCAGCAGGATGACTAGCGGGAAAGGAGATACGCAGTATTTT
>TRBV7-2|TRBJ2-3|TRBD1|once
CASSLGQGGTDTQYF
TGTGCCAGCAGCTTAGGACAGGGTGGCACAGATACGCAGTATTTT